This T cell receptor (beta chain) was identified in a study of monozygotic twins with inflammatory bowel disease. Study-level findings and limits: Compared with healthy twins, IBD patients shared fewer clonotypes with others, especially with disease activity.

Note on this clonotype: Its target is unknown.

Unsorted whole blood yielded the total RNA, with T cells left unselected. Template switching was used to attach UMIs, which incorporated a 6-nucleotide sample barcode. The cDNA of both the TCRalpha and TCRbeta chains was subjected to two nested PCRs of 16 and 9 cycles. TCRdb re-called the 5' RACE reads and catalogs CDR3 proteins one per entry, DNA excluded. The table for this sample gives some 400,000 distinct CDR3 sequences. Sequencing was done on a sample of blood. The sequence was collected from a human donor with ulcerative colitis or Crohn's disease, or a healthy co-twin of an affected twin (not recorded which).

The CDR3 reads CASSLDSAGSSGETQYF. The chain carries TRBV5-1 and TRBJ2-5; the D call of TRBD2 rests on TCRdb alone, since no DNA is present to check it. The CDR3 totals 17 residues. Germline CDR1 is SGHRS and CDR2 is YFSETQ.